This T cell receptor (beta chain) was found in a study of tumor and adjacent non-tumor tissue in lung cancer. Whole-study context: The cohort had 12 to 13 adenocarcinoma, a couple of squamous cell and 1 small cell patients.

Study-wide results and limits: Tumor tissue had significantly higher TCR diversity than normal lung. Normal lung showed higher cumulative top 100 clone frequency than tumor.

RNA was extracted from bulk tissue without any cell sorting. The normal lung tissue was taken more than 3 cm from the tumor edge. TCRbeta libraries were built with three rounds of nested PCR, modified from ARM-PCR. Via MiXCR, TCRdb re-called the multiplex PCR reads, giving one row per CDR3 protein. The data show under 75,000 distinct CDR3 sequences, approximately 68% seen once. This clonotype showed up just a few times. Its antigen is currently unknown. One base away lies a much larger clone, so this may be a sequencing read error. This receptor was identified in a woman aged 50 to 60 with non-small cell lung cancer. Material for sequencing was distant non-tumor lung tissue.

The CDR3 region is CASSLSTVNTEAFF. For the CDR3, the DNA is TGTGCCAGCAGTTTGTCCACAGTGAACACTGAAGCTTTCTTT. The chain combines TRBV12-3 or TRBV12-4 with TRBJ1-1; D unresolved. The CDR3 is made up of 14 amino acids. V dropped 3 bases and J dropped 0 bases, with 8 bases sitting between them.